This TCR beta chain was sequenced in a study of blood T cell repertoires in COVID-19. Study details: PBMCs, B-cell-depleted T cells, or T cells provided the cDNA or gDNA that made up the material.

Using immunoSEQ multiplex PCR, the repertoire was profiled, and TCRdb retains in-frame clones only, with some absent. The data hold about 90,000 clones, with roughly 80% observed a single time. Looked up from germline, CDR1 is SGHTA and CDR2 is FQGNSA. Losses at the gene ends were 2 bases for V and 2 bases for J; bases not matched to a gene: 9. The CDR3 spans 17 residues. This sequence joins TRBV7-2 and TRBJ2-5, with TRBD2 matching 9 bases. Sequenced material: peripheral blood. The receptor was isolated from a woman in her 70s with active or convalescent COVID-19. This chain's CDR3 is CASSLFATSGGQETQYF. The CDR3, as DNA: TGTGCCAGCAGCTTATTCGCGACTAGCGGAGGACAAGAGACCCAGTACTTC. Using reference TRBV7-2 and TRBJ2-5 for the parts outside the CDR3, the full variable domain is GAGVSQSPSNKVTEKGKDVELRCDPISGHTALYWYRQSLGQGLEFLIYFQGNSAPDKSGLPSDRFSAERTGGSVSTLTIQRTQQEDSAVYLCASSLFATSGGQETQYFGPGTRLLVL.